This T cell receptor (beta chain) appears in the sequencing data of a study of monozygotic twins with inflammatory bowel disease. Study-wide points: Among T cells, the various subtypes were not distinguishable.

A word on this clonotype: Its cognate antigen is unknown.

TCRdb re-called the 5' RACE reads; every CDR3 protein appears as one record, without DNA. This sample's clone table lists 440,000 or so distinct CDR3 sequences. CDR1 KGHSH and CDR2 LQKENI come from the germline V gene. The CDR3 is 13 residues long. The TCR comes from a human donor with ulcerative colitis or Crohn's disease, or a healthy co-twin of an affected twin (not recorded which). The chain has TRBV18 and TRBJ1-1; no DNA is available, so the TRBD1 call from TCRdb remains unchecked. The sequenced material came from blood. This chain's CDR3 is CASSRSRGTEAFF.